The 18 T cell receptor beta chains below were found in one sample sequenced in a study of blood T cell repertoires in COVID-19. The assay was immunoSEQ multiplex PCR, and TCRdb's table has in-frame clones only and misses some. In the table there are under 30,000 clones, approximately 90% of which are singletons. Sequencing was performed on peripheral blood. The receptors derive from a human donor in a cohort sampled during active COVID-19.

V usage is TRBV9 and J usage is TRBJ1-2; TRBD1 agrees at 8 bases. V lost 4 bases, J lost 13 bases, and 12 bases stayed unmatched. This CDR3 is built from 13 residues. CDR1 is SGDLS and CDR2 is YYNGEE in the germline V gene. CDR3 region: CASSTPPDRDPTF. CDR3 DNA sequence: TGTGCCAGCAGCACCCCCCCGGACAGGGACCCCACCTTC.

The DNA for the CDR3 is TGTGCCAGCAGGATAGGACAGGAGCACACCGGGGAGCTGTTTTTT. Translating it yields CASRIGQEHTGELFF. The V gene is TRBV19, the J gene TRBJ2-2, with 7 bases matching TRBD1. V was pared by 9 bases and J by 3 bases, with 10 bases of the junction left unmatched. Per the germline V gene, CDR1 is LNHDA and CDR2 is SQIVND (reference sequence). This CDR3 spans 15 amino acids.

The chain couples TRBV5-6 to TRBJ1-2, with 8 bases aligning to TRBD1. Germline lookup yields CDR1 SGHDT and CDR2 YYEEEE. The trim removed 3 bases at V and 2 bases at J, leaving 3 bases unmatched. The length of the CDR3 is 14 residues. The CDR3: CASSSDRVNYGYTF. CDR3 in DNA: TGTGCCAGCAGCTCGGACAGGGTCAACTATGGCTACACCTTC.

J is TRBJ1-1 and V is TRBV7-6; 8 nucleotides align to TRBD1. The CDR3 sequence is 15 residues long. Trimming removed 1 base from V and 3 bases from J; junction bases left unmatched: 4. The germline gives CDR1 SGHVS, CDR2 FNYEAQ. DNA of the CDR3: TGTGCCAGCAGCTTAGGAGGGACAGGTTACACTGAAGCTTTCTTT. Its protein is CASSLGGTGYTEAFF. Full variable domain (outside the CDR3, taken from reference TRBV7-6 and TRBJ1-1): GAGVSQSPRYKVTKRGQDVALRCDPISGHVSLYWYRQALGQGPEFLTYFNYEAQQDKSGLPNDRFSAERPEGSISTLTIQRTEQRDSAMYRCASSLGGTGYTEAFFGQGTRLTVV.

CDR3 in amino acids: CASSPGSYSNQPQHF. CDR3 coding DNA: TGTGCCAGCAGTCCCGGGTCCTATAGCAATCAGCCCCAGCATTTT. The rearrangement uses TRBV6-6 and TRBJ1-5; D uncertain. Germline V lookup: CDR1 MNHNY, CDR2 SVGAGI (reference sequence). This CDR3 has 15 residues. Trimming shortened V by 5 bases and J by 0 bases, and 11 bases separated the two germline ends.

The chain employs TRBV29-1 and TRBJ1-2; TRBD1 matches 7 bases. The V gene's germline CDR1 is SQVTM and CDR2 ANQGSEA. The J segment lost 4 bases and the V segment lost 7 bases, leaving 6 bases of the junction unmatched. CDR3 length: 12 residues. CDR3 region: CSAEGQPYGYTF. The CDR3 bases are TGCAGCGCTGAGGGACAGCCCTATGGCTACACCTTC.

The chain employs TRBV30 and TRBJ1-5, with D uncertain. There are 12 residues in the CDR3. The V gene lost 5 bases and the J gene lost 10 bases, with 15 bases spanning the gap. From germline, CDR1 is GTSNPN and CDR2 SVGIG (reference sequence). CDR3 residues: CAWQAGTGPQHF. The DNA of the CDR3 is TGTGCCTGGCAGGCCGGCACCGGACCCCAGCATTTT. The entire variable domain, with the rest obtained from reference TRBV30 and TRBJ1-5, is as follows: SQTIHQWPATLVQPVGSPLSLECTVEGTSNPNLYWYRQAAGRGLQLLFYSVGIGQISSEVPQNLSASRPQDRQFILSSKKLLLSDSGFYLCAWQAGTGPQHFGDGTRLSIL.

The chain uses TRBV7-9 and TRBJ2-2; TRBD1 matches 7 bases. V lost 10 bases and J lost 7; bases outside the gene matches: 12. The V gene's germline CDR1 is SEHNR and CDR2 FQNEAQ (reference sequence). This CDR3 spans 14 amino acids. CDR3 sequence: CATDRALSGGELFF. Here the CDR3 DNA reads TGTGCCACCGACAGGGCCCTGAGTGGCGGGGAGCTGTTTTTT.

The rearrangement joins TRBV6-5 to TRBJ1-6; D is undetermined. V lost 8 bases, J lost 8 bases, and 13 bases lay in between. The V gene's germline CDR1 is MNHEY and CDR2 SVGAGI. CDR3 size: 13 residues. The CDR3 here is CASRRTAHSPLHF. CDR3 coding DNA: TGTGCCAGCCGAAGAACAGCCCATTCACCCCTCCACTTT.

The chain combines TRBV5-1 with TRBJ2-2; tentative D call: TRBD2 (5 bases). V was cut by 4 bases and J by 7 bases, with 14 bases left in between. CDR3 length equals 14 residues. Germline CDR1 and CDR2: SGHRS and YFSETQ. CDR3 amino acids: CASSPPGRDGELFF. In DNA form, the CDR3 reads TGCGCCAGCAGCCCCCCGGGTCGGGACGGGGAGCTGTTTTTT.

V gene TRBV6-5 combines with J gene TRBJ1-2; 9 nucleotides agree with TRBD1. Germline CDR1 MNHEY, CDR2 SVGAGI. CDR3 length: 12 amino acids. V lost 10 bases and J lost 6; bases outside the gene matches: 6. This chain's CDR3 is CATRTGENGYTF. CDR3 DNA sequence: TGTGCCACAAGGACAGGGGAGAATGGCTACACCTTC.

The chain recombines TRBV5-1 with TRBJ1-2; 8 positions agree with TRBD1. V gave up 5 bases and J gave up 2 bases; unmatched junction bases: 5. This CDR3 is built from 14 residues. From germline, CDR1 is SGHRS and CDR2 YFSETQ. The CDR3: CASRNDRGNYGYTF. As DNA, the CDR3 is TGCGCCAGCAGAAATGACAGGGGCAACTATGGCTACACCTTC.

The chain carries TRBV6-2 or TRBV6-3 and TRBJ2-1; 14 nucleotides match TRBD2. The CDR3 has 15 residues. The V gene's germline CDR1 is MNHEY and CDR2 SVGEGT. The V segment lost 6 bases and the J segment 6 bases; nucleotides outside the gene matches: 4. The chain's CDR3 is CASSPGLAGGNEQFF. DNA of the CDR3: TGTGCCAGCAGCCCCGGACTAGCGGGAGGCAATGAGCAGTTCTTC.

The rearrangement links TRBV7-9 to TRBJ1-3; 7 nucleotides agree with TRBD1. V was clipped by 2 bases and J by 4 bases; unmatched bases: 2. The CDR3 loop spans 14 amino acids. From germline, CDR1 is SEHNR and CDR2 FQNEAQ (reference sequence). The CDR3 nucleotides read TGTGCCAGCAGCTTACAGGGACAGGGAAACACCATATATTTT. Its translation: CASSLQGQGNTIYF. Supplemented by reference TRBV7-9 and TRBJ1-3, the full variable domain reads DTGVSQNPRHKITKRGQNVTFRCDPISEHNRLYWYRQTLGQGPEFLTYFQNEAQLEKSRLLSDRFSAERPKGSFSTLEIQRTEQGDSAMYLCASSLQGQGNTIYFGEGSWLTVV.

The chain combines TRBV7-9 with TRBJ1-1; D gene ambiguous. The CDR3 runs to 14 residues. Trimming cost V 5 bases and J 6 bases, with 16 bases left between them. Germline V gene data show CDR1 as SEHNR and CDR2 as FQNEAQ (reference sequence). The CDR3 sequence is CASSAPRGVAEAFF. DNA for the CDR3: TGTGCCAGCAGCGCCCCCCGGGGAGTAGCTGAAGCTTTCTTT.

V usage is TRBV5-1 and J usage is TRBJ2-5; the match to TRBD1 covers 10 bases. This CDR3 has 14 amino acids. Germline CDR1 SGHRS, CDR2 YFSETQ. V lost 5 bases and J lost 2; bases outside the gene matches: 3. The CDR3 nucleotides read TGCGCCAGCAGTCCGGGACAGGGGCAAGAGACCCAGTACTTC. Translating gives CASSPGQGQETQYF.

This CDR3 reads CASSEGTGGYMAYEQYF. CDR3 DNA: TGTGCCAGCAGTGAAGGGACAGGGGGATACATGGCCTACGAGCAGTACTTC. The chain employs TRBV2 and TRBJ2-7, with TRBD1 identical over 10 bases. The CDR3 totals 17 residues. Germline CDR1 and CDR2: SNHLY and FYNNEI. V lost 1 base and J lost 2; bases outside the gene matches: 8. Using reference TRBV2 and TRBJ2-7 for the parts outside the CDR3, the full variable domain is EPEVTQTPSHQVTQMGQEVILRCVPISNHLYFYWYRQILGQKVEFLVSFYNNEISEKSEIFDDQFSVERPDGSNFTLKIRSTKLEDSAMYFCASSEGTGGYMAYEQYFGPGTRLTVT.

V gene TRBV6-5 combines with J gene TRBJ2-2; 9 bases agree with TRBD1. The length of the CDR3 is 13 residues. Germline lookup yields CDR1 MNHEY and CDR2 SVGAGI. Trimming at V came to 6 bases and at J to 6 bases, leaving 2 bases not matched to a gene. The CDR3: CASRRQGAGELFF. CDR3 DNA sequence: TGTGCCAGCAGGAGACAGGGGGCCGGGGAGCTGTTTTTT.